The clone carrying this TCR beta chain was recorded once. The data derive from a study of blood T cell repertoires in COVID-19. Here immunoSEQ multiplex PCR was the method, and the copy in TCRdb shows in-frame clones only, minus some. Among some 310,000 clones listed, approximately 87% were seen once. Germline V gene sequence: CDR1 MNHEY, CDR2 SMNVEV (reference sequence). This CDR3 is 14 amino acids long. After removal of 0 bases from V and 11 bases from J, the junction contained 4 bases not matched to a gene. The material sequenced was peripheral blood. The TCR sequence derives from a woman aged 25 to 39 with COVID-19, enrolled during active disease. This chain joins TRBV27 and TRBJ2-6; TRBD1 matches at 7 bases. The CDR3 DNA follows: TGTGCCAGCAGTTTATCGGGACAGCCCGACGTCCTGACTTTC. The encoded protein is CASSLSGQPDVLTF.